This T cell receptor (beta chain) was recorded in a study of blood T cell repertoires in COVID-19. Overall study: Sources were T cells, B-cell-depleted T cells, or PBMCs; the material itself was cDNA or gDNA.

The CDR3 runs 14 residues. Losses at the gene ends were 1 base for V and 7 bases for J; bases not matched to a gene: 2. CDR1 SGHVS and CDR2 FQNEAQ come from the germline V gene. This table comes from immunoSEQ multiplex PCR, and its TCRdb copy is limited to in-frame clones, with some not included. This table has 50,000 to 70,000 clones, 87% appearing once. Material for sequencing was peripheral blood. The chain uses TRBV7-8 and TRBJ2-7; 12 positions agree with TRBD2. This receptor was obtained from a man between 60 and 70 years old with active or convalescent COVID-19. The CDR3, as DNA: TGTGCCAGCAGCTTAGAGGGACTAGCGGGTGAGCAGTACTTC. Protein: CASSLEGLAGEQYF.